The 9 T cell receptor beta chains listed next were all sequenced from one sample in a study of cytomegalovirus exposure and HLA in healthy donors. Primers included in the PCR were 60 Vbeta and 13 Jbeta primers. The repertoire was sequenced with immunoSEQ multiplex PCR; TCRdb's copy has only in-frame clones and lacks some. The data show 35,000 to 55,000 clones, around 77% seen once. Sequences were obtained from PBMCs. These TCRs come from a man between 25 and 39 years old in good health and CMV-seronegative.

The chain links TRBV7-9 to TRBJ2-5; TRBD2 is a possible D gene (5 bases). Between the trimmed V and J ends, which lost 2 bases and 2 bases, there was a span of 21 bases. This CDR3 is built from 18 residues. Germline CDR1 and CDR2: SEHNR and FQNEAQ (reference sequence). CDR3 loop: CASSLPLAKRRRQETQYF. The CDR3 DNA follows: TGTGCCAGCAGCTTACCTCTTGCTAAAAGGAGGAGACAAGAGACCCAGTACTTC. The whole variable domain, remainder taken from reference TRBV7-9 and TRBJ2-5, is DTGVSQNPRHKITKRGQNVTFRCDPISEHNRLYWYRQTLGQGPEFLTYFQNEAQLEKSRLLSDRFSAERPKGSFSTLEIQRTEQGDSAMYLCASSLPLAKRRRQETQYFGPGTRLLVL.

This chain uses TRBV11-2 with TRBJ2-1; D possibly corresponds to TRBD1 (6 bases). CDR3 length equals 15 residues. V lost 4 bases, J lost 10 bases, and 20 bases lay in between. CDR1 is SGHAT and CDR2 is FQNNGV in the germline V gene. This CDR3 reads CASSWTSAPQGEQFF. CDR3 coding DNA: TGTGCCAGCAGCTGGACGTCAGCTCCCCAGGGGGAGCAGTTCTTC.

CDR3 nucleotide sequence: TGTGCCTGGAGTGTAAGGGGGGGCCACTATGGCTACACCTTC. Translating gives CAWSVRGGHYGYTF. This chain joins TRBV30 and TRBJ1-2; D may be TRBD1 (6 bases). The germline CDR1 and CDR2 sequences are GTSNPN and SVGIG (reference sequence). The CDR3 consists of 14 residues. The V end was cut by 0 bases, the J end by 3 bases, with 11 bases between.

This clone was picked up a small number of times. The chain couples TRBV25-1 to TRBJ2-7; 14 nucleotides line up with TRBD2. The length of the CDR3 is 17 residues. CDR1 and CDR2 (germline): MGHDK, SYGVNS. The junction had 8 bases not matched to a gene; V was cut back by 1 base and J by 6 bases. This CDR3 is CASSESRLAGGIGEQYF. The CDR3 DNA sequence: TGTGCCAGCAGTGAATCCCGACTAGCGGGAGGGATAGGCGAGCAGTACTTC.

V is TRBV7-9 and J is TRBJ1-4, with 7 bases fitting TRBD1. There are 13 residues in the CDR3. Per the germline V gene, CDR1 is SEHNR and CDR2 is FQNEAQ (reference sequence). Trimming cost V 5 bases and J 12 bases; bases outside gene matches: 9. CDR3 nucleotides: TGTGCCAGCAGCACGCGACAGGGCTTGGAACTGTTTTTT. Translating gives CASSTRQGLELFF. The full variable domain, with the rest looked up from reference TRBV7-9 and TRBJ1-4, is DTGVSQNPRHKITKRGQNVTFRCDPISEHNRLYWYRQTLGQGPEFLTYFQNEAQLEKSRLLSDRFSAERPKGSFSTLEIQRTEQGDSAMYLCASSTRQGLELFFGSGTQLSVL.

The chain combines TRBV18 with TRBJ2-1; the match to TRBD1 covers 7 bases. The V segment lost 5 bases and the J segment 4 bases; nucleotides outside the gene matches: 17. Germline V lookup: CDR1 KGHSH, CDR2 LQKENI. The CDR3 is made up of 18 amino acids. In DNA, the CDR3 is TGTGCCAGCTCAGACCCCTATGTAACAGGGGTACCTTACAATGAGCAGTTCTTC. Encoded protein: CASSDPYVTGVPYNEQFF.

The sample holds a few counts of this clone. The chain couples TRBV5-1 to TRBJ2-1, with D possibly TRBD2 on 5 matching bases. Trimming removed 0 bases at V and 5 bases at J, with 12 bases between. Germline V CDR1 and CDR2: SGHRS, YFSETQ. The CDR3 length is 15 residues. CDR3 protein: CASSLVVSANNEQFF. The CDR3 DNA is TGCGCCAGCAGCTTGGTTGTTAGCGCGAACAATGAGCAGTTCTTC.

This clone appeared a few times. The chain recombines TRBV6-6 with TRBJ1-2; 10 bases fit TRBD1. This CDR3 has 14 amino acids. The V gene end was trimmed by 6 bases and the J gene end by 1 base; junction bases not matched to a gene: 2. The V gene's germline CDR1 is MNHNY and CDR2 SVGAGI (reference sequence). The CDR3 reads CASRGQGNNYGYTF. In DNA, the CDR3 is TGTGCCAGCAGGGGACAGGGGAATAACTATGGCTACACCTTC.

The rearrangement uses TRBV7-2 and TRBJ1-5; D unresolved. V was trimmed by 5 bases and J by 3 bases, leaving 14 bases between them. The CDR3 loop spans 15 amino acids. CDR1 SGHTA and CDR2 FQGNSA come from the germline V gene. Written as DNA, the CDR3 is TGTGCCAGCAGCCCCCCCGTCTATCTCAATCAGCCCCAGCATTTT. Its translation is CASSPPVYLNQPQHF.